Below, 5 T cell receptor beta chains from the same sample are listed, as sequenced in a study of long-term antiretroviral therapy in people with HIV. With survey level as its setting, the immunoSEQ assay was v3.0. The method was immunoSEQ multiplex PCR; TCRdb's version includes in-frame clones alone and lacks a portion of them. Among more than 15,000 clones listed, about 86% were seen once. The sample here was unsorted PBMCs, taken 0.3 years before starting antiretroviral therapy. The receptor source for this set is a man over 45 with HIV.

CDR3 in amino acids: CASSEGLAGGQNEQYF. CDR3 DNA: TGTGCCAGCAGCGAGGGACTAGCGGGAGGGCAGAACGAGCAGTACTTC. The chain carries TRBV9 and TRBJ2-7, with 16 bases that match TRBD2. This CDR3 region has 16 residues. Germline CDR1 reads SGDLS; CDR2 reads YYNGEE. With V trimmed by 3 bases and J by 5 bases, 5 bases remained unmatched.

This chain joins TRBV10-2 and TRBJ1-5; D remains ambiguous. The germline CDR1 and CDR2 sequences are WSHSY and SAAADI. The CDR3 has 13 residues. V lost 4 bases and J lost 4, with 8 bases in between. This CDR3 is CASSVSGNQPQHF. The CDR3 DNA reads TGCGCCAGCAGTGTTTCCGGGAATCAGCCCCAGCATTTT.

The CDR3 sequence is CASSPSAQEAFEKLFF. Written as DNA, the CDR3 is TGTGCCAGCAGCCCCTCGGCTCAAGAAGCGTTTGAAAAACTGTTTTTT. The chain uses TRBV11-2 and TRBJ1-4, with D unresolved. Trimming pared 5 bases from V and 7 bases from J, leaving 20 bases between. This CDR3 is built from 16 residues. CDR1 and CDR2 from the germline V gene are SGHAT and FQNNGV. The full variable domain, its missing parts supplied by reference TRBV11-2 and TRBJ1-4, is EAGVAQSPRYKIIEKRQSVAFWCNPISGHATLYWYQQILGQGPKLLIQFQNNGVVDDSQLPKDRFSAERLKGVDSTLKIQPAKLEDSAVYLCASSPSAQEAFEKLFFGSGTQLSVL.

The chain employs TRBV9 and TRBJ1-4; D gene unclear. This CDR3 contains 15 residues. Germline CDR1 is SGDLS and CDR2 is YYNGEE. V lost 4 bases and J lost 0, with 10 bases in between. The CDR3 protein is CASSPTGTTNEKLFF. CDR3 bases: TGTGCCAGCAGCCCTACGGGGACAACTAATGAAAAACTGTTTTTT. Complete variable domain (other parts from reference TRBV9 and TRBJ1-4): DSGVTQTPKHLITATGQRVTLRCSPRSGDLSVYWYQQSLDQGLQFLIQYYNGEERAKGNILERFSAQQFPDLHSELNLSSLELGDSALYFCASSPTGTTNEKLFFGSGTQLSVL.

The rearrangement joins TRBV10-3 to TRBJ1-6, with 9 bases identical to TRBD1. Germline assignment: CDR1 ENHRY and CDR2 SYGVKD. The CDR3 runs to 16 residues. Trimming cost V 4 bases and J 10 bases; bases outside gene matches: 11. The CDR3 nucleotides read TGTGCCATCAGTGTCTCCCCGGGACAGGGAGACTCACCCCTCCACTTT. This gives the protein CAISVSPGQGDSPLHF.